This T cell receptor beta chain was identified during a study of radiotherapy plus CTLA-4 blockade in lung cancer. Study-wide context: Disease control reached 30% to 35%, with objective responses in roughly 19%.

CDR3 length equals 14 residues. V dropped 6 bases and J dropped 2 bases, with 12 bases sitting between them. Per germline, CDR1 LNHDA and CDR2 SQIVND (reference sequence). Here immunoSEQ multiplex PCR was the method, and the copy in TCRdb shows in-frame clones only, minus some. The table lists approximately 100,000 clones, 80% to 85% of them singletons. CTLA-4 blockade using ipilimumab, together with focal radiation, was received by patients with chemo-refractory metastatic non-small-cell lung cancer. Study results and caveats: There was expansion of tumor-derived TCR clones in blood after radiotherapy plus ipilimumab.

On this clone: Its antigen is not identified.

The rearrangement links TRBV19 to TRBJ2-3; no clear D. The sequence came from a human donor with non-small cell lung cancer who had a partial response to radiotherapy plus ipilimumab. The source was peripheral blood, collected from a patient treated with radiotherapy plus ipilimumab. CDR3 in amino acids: CASSPPSFTDTQYF. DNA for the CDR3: TGTGCCAGTAGCCCCCCGAGCTTCACAGATACGCAGTATTTT.